These 22 T cell receptor beta chains came from one sample sequenced in a study of CD8+ T cells in alopecia areata. Extraction and reverse transcription of RNA yielded cDNA as the sequencing template. Produced via immunoSEQ multiplex PCR; TCRdb's table is partial and in-frame only. The table records 110,000 or so clones, 35% to 45% of them present only once. The specimen was CD4+ T cells sorted from blood. The origin of the receptors is a human donor with alopecia areata.

This clone occurred a few times. CDR3 nucleotide sequence: TGTGCCAGCAGTGGGGAGAACCACCAAGAGACCCAGTACTTC. Protein product: CASSGENHQETQYF. The rearrangement joins TRBV6-1 to TRBJ2-5, with D possibly TRBD2 on 5 matching bases. The CDR3 is 14 residues long. Germline V gene sequence: CDR1 MNHNS, CDR2 SASEGT. V was pared by 4 bases and J by 0 bases, with 9 bases between.

The chain employs TRBV2 and TRBJ2-1; D remains unclear. The CDR3 is made up of 15 amino acids. V was pared by 1 base and J by 0 bases, with 7 bases between. Germline V gene data show CDR1 as SNHLY and CDR2 as FYNNEI. The CDR3 loop is CASSEEDSSYNEQFF. The CDR3 DNA follows: TGTGCCAGCAGTGAAGAGGATAGCTCCTACAATGAGCAGTTCTTC.

This chain connects TRBV7-2 to TRBJ1-5, with TRBD1 matching over 8 bases. The J segment lost 5 bases and the V segment lost 5 bases, leaving 2 bases of the junction unmatched. Germline V gene data show CDR1 as SGHTA and CDR2 as FQGNSA. CDR3 length: 13 amino acids. As DNA, the CDR3 is TGTGCCAGCAGCGACAGGGGCGATCAGCCCCAGCATTTT. Protein sequence: CASSDRGDQPQHF. The whole variable domain, remainder taken from reference TRBV7-2 and TRBJ1-5, is GAGVSQSPSNKVTEKGKDVELRCDPISGHTALYWYRQSLGQGLEFLIYFQGNSAPDKSGLPSDRFSAERTGGSVSTLTIQRTQQEDSAVYLCASSDRGDQPQHFGDGTRLSIL.

This chain uses TRBV20-1 with TRBJ2-7; tentative D call: TRBD2 (6 bases). The CDR3 covers 10 residues. V was trimmed by 6 bases and J by 3 bases, leaving 6 bases between them. Germline-derived CDR1 and CDR2 are DFQATT and SNEGSKA (reference sequence). CDR3 residues: CSAGGYEQYF. The CDR3 DNA is TGCAGTGCGGGGGGCTACGAGCAGTACTTC.

J is TRBJ2-5 and V is TRBV7-2; D call uncertain. CDR3 length: 14 residues. From germline, CDR1 is SGHTA and CDR2 FQGNSA. Trimming pared 5 bases from V and 4 bases from J, leaving 14 bases between. As DNA, the CDR3 is TGTGCCAGCAGCGTAAACGCAGGCCCAGAGACCCAGTACTTC. Its protein product is CASSVNAGPETQYF.

V is TRBV7-8 and J is TRBJ2-7, with a weak D call TRBD2 (5 bases). Germline CDR1 reads SGHVS; CDR2 reads FQNEAQ. V was pared by 9 bases and J by 3 bases, with 21 bases between. This CDR3 contains 15 residues. As DNA, the CDR3 is TGTGCCAGTAGCGCCTCGGGTGGCCTGGACTACGAGCAGTACTTC. Its translation: CASSASGGLDYEQYF.

This chain connects TRBV29-1 to TRBJ2-5; D might be TRBD2 (5 bases). This CDR3 region has 13 residues. The V gene lost 4 bases and the J gene lost 4 bases, with 13 bases spanning the gap. The germline CDR1 and CDR2 sequences are SQVTM and ANQGSEA. Written as DNA, the CDR3 is TGCAGCGTTGGGGTCTCTCGGGGAGAGACCCAGTACTTC. Translation gives CSVGVSRGETQYF. Supplemented by reference TRBV29-1 and TRBJ2-5, the full variable domain reads SAVISQKPSRDICQRGTSLTIQCQVDSQVTMMFWYRQQPGQSLTLIATANQGSEATYESGFVIDKFPISRPNLTFSTLTVSNMSPEDSSIYLCSVGVSRGETQYFGPGTRLLVL.

The chain carries TRBV7-9 and TRBJ2-2, with 8 bases lining up with TRBD1. Germline CDR1 is SEHNR and CDR2 is FQNEAQ (reference sequence). This CDR3 comprises 15 residues. Trimming cost V 5 bases and J 6 bases; bases outside gene matches: 8. Written as DNA, the CDR3 is TGTGCCAGCAGCCCTCGACAGGGGCTGGCCGGGGAGCTGTTTTTT. Encoded protein: CASSPRQGLAGELFF.

This clone has just a few counts. CDR3 coding DNA: TGCAGCGCCCGACAGGGAGCACAAGAGACCCAGTACTTC. Its protein is CSARQGAQETQYF. This chain links TRBV29-1 with TRBJ2-5; the match to TRBD1 covers 7 bases. With V trimmed by 7 bases and J by 2 bases, 7 bases remained unmatched. The CDR3 runs to 13 residues. Germline CDR1 reads SQVTM; CDR2 reads ANQGSEA.

The chain carries TRBV7-2 and TRBJ1-1, with 9 bases aligning to TRBD1. CDR3 length: 14 residues. Germline V gene sequence: CDR1 SGHTA, CDR2 FQGNSA. V lost 5 bases and J lost 5; bases outside the gene matches: 6. The CDR3: CASSPQGARTEAFF. In DNA form, the CDR3 reads TGTGCCAGCAGCCCACAGGGGGCGCGGACTGAAGCTTTCTTT.

V and J are TRBV28 and TRBJ2-7, with D unresolved. The CDR3 length is 13 residues. Germline assignment: CDR1 MDHEN and CDR2 SYDVKM. V dropped 5 bases and J dropped 6 bases, with 14 bases sitting between them. Here the CDR3 DNA reads TGTGCCAGCAGTCTCCCCCTAGGGCTCGAGCAGTACTTC. Its translation is CASSLPLGLEQYF.

This clone has a handful of counts. The chain carries TRBV29-1 and TRBJ1-1; D might be TRBD1 (6 bases). The V end lost 6 bases, the J end lost 5 bases, and 16 bases lay between the germline ends. Per the germline V gene, CDR1 is SQVTM and CDR2 is ANQGSEA. The CDR3 loop spans 13 amino acids. CDR3 in amino acids: CSVTGARDTEAFF. In nucleotides, the CDR3 is TGCAGCGTCACGGGGGCACGGGATACTGAAGCTTTCTTT.

The rearrangement uses TRBV5-1 and TRBJ2-1; 9 nucleotides align to TRBD2. Unmatched junction bases numbered 7, after V lost 3 bases and J lost 9 bases. The CDR3 totals 14 residues. CDR1 and CDR2 (germline): SGHRS, YFSETQ. Written as DNA, the CDR3 is TGCGCCAGCAGCTCCCTTAGCGGGGGCGGTGAGCAGTTCTTC. Its protein product is CASSSLSGGGEQFF.

There are a few counts of this clone. The rearrangement uses TRBV20-1 and TRBJ1-1, with unresolved D. The V gene lost 3 bases and the J gene lost 3 bases, with 5 bases spanning the gap. Germline V CDR1 and CDR2: DFQATT, SNEGSKA (reference sequence). CDR3 length equals 11 residues. CDR3 DNA sequence: TGCAGTGCTAGCCCCTACACTGAAGCTTTCTTT. Translation gives CSASPYTEAFF.

The count of this clone is one. J is TRBJ2-2 and V is TRBV2, with 7 bases lining up with TRBD1. The germline V gene has CDR1 SNHLY and CDR2 FYNNEI. Trimming at V came to 8 bases and at J to 5 bases, leaving 11 bases not matched to a gene. The CDR3 has 15 residues. Written as DNA, the CDR3 is TGTGCCAGCCGTTCTAGCCGACAGGGAACCGGGGAGCTGTTTTTT. Its protein is CASRSSRQGTGELFF. Full variable domain (outside the CDR3, taken from reference TRBV2 and TRBJ2-2): EPEVTQTPSHQVTQMGQEVILRCVPISNHLYFYWYRQILGQKVEFLVSFYNNEISEKSEIFDDQFSVERPDGSNFTLKIRSTKLEDSAMYFCASRSSRQGTGELFFGEGSRLTVL.

The sample holds a few counts of this clone. The J gene is TRBJ1-2, the V gene TRBV4-1; D is unresolved. The V end lost 1 base, the J end lost 10 bases, and 22 bases lay between the germline ends. CDR3 size: 16 residues. CDR1 and CDR2 from the germline V gene are MGHRA and YSYEKL. The CDR3 region is CASSQVTPRSTGNYTF. The CDR3 DNA reads TGCGCCAGCAGCCAAGTTACGCCCAGGTCGACCGGCAACTACACCTTC.

J is TRBJ2-7 and V is TRBV7-6, with 9 bases aligning to TRBD2. CDR1 and CDR2 (germline): SGHVS, FNYEAQ. This CDR3 comprises 15 residues. With 1 base clipped from V and 5 bases from J, the junction kept 6 bases outside the gene matches. CDR3 region: CASSLGGGGADEQYF. The CDR3 DNA is TGTGCCAGCAGCTTAGGCGGCGGGGGGGCCGACGAGCAGTACTTC.

The genes are TRBV29-1 and TRBJ2-3; 7 bases agree with TRBD2. The CDR3 loop spans 14 amino acids. Germline CDR1 reads SQVTM; CDR2 reads ANQGSEA. Trimming took 4 bases from V and 2 from J; bases not matched to a gene: 6. This CDR3 is CSVAGEGNTDTQYF. The CDR3 coding sequence is TGCAGCGTTGCTGGGGAGGGGAACACAGATACGCAGTATTTT.

The genes are TRBV5-1 and TRBJ2-5; D is unresolved. The CDR3 runs 15 residues. Germline CDR1 SGHRS, CDR2 YFSETQ. Trimming left V 1 base short and J 5 bases short, with 15 bases between. The DNA of the CDR3 is TGCGCCAGCAGCTTGTCGTCAGTAAATGGGGAGACCCAGTACTTC. This gives the protein CASSLSSVNGETQYF.

The chain links TRBV30 to TRBJ1-2; a possible D gene is TRBD1 (6 bases). The CDR3 contains 12 residues. Trimming took off 4 bases at V and 5 bases at J, with 11 bases between the two ends. Germline V CDR1 and CDR2: GTSNPN, SVGIG (reference sequence). The CDR3 DNA reads as TGTGCCTGGACCCGGACAGAATATGGCTACACCTTC. Translating gives CAWTRTEYGYTF.

The V call is TRBV13, the J call TRBJ2-1; no clear D gene. Trimming took off 1 base at V and 3 bases at J, with 4 bases between the two ends. CDR3 length: 13 residues. Germline loops: CDR1 PRHDT, CDR2 FYEKMQ (reference sequence). CDR3 sequence: CASSLAVYNEQFF. CDR3 coding DNA: TGTGCCAGCAGCTTAGCGGTCTACAATGAGCAGTTCTTC.

A few counts support this clone. V gene TRBV7-8 combines with J gene TRBJ1-2, with D uncertain. V was trimmed by 1 base and J by 0 bases, leaving 6 bases between them. Germline-derived CDR1 and CDR2 are SGHVS and FQNEAQ. The length of the CDR3 is 14 residues. Here the CDR3 reads CASSLEYSNYGYTF. In DNA form, the CDR3 reads TGTGCCAGCAGCTTAGAGTATTCTAACTATGGCTACACCTTC. Using reference TRBV7-8 and TRBJ1-2 for the parts outside the CDR3, the full variable domain is GAGVSQSPRYKVAKRGQDVALRCDPISGHVSLFWYQQALGQGPEFLTYFQNEAQLDKSGLPSDRFFAERPEGSVSTLKIQRTQQEDSAVYLCASSLEYSNYGYTFGSGTRLTVV.